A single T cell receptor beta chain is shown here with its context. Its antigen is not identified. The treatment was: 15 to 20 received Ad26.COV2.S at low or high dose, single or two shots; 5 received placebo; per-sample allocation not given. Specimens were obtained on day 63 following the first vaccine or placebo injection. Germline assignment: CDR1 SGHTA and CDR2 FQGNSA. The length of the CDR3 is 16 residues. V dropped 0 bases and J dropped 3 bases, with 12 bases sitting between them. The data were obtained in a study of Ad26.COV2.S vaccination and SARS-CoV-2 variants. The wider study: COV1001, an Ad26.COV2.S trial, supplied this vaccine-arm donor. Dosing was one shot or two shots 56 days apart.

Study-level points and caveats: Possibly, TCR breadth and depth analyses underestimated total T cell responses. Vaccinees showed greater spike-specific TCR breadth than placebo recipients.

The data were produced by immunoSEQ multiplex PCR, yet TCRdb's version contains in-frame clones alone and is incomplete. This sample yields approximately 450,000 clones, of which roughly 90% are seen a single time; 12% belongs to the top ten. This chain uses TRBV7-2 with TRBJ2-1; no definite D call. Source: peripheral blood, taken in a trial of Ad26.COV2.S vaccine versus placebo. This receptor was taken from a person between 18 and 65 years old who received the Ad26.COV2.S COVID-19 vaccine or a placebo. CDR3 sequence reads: CASSLATSSFYNEQFF. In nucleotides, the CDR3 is TGTGCCAGCAGCTTAGCCACCAGCTCCTTCTACAATGAGCAGTTCTTC. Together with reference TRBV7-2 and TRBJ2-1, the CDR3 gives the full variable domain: GAGVSQSPSNKVTEKGKDVELRCDPISGHTALYWYRQSLGQGLEFLIYFQGNSAPDKSGLPSDRFSAERTGGSVSTLTIQRTQQEDSAVYLCASSLATSSFYNEQFFGPGTRLTVL.